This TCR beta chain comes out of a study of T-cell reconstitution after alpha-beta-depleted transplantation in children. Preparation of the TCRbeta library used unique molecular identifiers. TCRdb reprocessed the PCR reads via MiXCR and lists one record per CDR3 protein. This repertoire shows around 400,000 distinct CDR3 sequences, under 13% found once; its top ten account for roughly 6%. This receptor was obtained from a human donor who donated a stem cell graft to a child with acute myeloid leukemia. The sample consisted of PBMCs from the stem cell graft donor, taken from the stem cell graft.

CDR3 in amino acids: CASSGGDHGVYEQYF. In nucleotides, the CDR3 is TGTGCCAGCAGTGGCGGGGACCATGGGGTCTACGAGCAGTACTTC. The rearrangement links TRBV12-3 or TRBV12-4 to TRBJ2-7; possible D gene TRBD2, 6 bases. V was shortened by 5 bases and J by 3 bases, with 17 bases between the two germline ends. This CDR3 has 15 residues.